Listed here are 32 T cell receptor beta chains from one sample, sequenced in a study of blood T cell repertoires in COVID-19. Data came from immunoSEQ multiplex PCR; TCRdb stores just in-frame clones and leaves some out. The table records some 270,000 clones, around 87% of them present only once. The sample consisted of peripheral blood. The origin of the receptors is a woman aged 60-75 years with COVID-19, enrolled during active disease.

The sample holds one count of this clone. The V call is TRBV15, the J call TRBJ1-2; D is unresolved. The V end lost 3 bases, the J end lost 4 bases, and 6 bases lay between the germline ends. Germline V gene data show CDR1 as LNHNV and CDR2 as YYDKDF (reference sequence). The CDR3 loop spans 12 amino acids. The CDR3 protein is CATSSDTYGYTF. CDR3 DNA: TGTGCCACCAGCAGCGACACCTATGGCTACACCTTC.

This clone has only one observation. The rearrangement uses TRBV6-2 or TRBV6-3 and TRBJ1-1; the D is unclear. This CDR3 comprises 15 residues. V lost 2 bases and J 0 bases, leaving 10 bases between the germline ends. CDR1 MNHEY and CDR2 SVGEGT come from the germline V gene. CDR3 loop: CASSYKRALNTEAFF. The DNA for the CDR3 is TGTGCCAGCAGTTACAAGAGGGCATTGAACACTGAAGCTTTCTTT.

CDR3 sequence: CSVEEGNYGYTF. In DNA form, the CDR3 reads TGCAGCGTTGAGGAGGGAAACTATGGCTACACCTTC. This chain links TRBV29-1 with TRBJ1-2; D ambiguous. Germline CDR1 and CDR2: SQVTM and ANQGSEA. V lost 3 bases and J lost 2, with 7 bases in between. CDR3 length equals 12 residues.

The chain joins TRBV19 to TRBJ1-3; 8 nucleotides line up with TRBD1. The V and J ends lost 7 bases and 8 bases, in that order; junction bases with no gene match: 19. Germline lookup yields CDR1 LNHDA and CDR2 SQIVND (reference sequence). The length of the CDR3 is 17 residues. Here the CDR3 reads CASNKLPGQVVGDTIYF. The CDR3 nucleotides are TGTGCCAGTAACAAGTTACCGGGACAGGTAGTCGGAGACACCATATATTTT. Full variable domain (remainder filled in from reference TRBV19 and TRBJ1-3): DGGITQSPKYLFRKEGQNVTLSCEQNLNHDAMYWYRQDPGQGLRLIYYSQIVNDFQKGDIAEGYSVSREKKESFPLTVTSAQKNPTAFYLCASNKLPGQVVGDTIYFGEGSWLTVV.

The chain carries TRBV29-1 and TRBJ2-1; 9 nucleotides agree with TRBD2. Trimming took 3 bases from V and 2 from J; bases not matched to a gene: 5. Germline loops: CDR1 SQVTM, CDR2 ANQGSEA. The CDR3 covers 15 residues. The DNA of the CDR3 is TGCAGCGTTGATAGGCGGGGGGGGACCTACAATGAGCAGTTCTTC. The encoded protein is CSVDRRGGTYNEQFF.

This sequence joins TRBV3-1 (or the pseudogene TRBV3-2) and TRBJ1-2; D might be TRBD1 (6 bases). The CDR3 spans 15 residues. Germline CDR1 LGHDT, CDR2 YNNKEL (reference sequence). Trimming took 1 base from V and 2 from J, leaving 11 bases between them. The CDR3: CASSQGRGQNYGYTF. CDR3 coding DNA: TGTGCCAGCAGCCAAGGCCGAGGACAGAACTATGGCTACACCTTC.

This sequence joins TRBV4-3 and TRBJ2-1; 11 bases align to TRBD2. From germline, CDR1 is LGHNA and CDR2 YSLEER. The CDR3 is 16 amino acids. Trimming removed 2 bases from V and 4 bases from J; junction bases left unmatched: 4. CDR3 in amino acids: CASSQTVAGGYNEQFF. CDR3 sequence (DNA): TGCGCCAGCAGCCAAACCGTAGCGGGGGGGTACAATGAGCAGTTCTTC.

This chain connects TRBV4-2 to TRBJ1-2, with 10 bases identical to TRBD1. The V gene end was trimmed by 5 bases and the J gene end by 7 bases; junction bases not matched to a gene: 10. The germline gives CDR1 LGHNA, CDR2 YNFKEQ. The length of the CDR3 is 15 residues. CDR3 DNA sequence: TGTGCCAGCAGCGTACCCCGGGACAGGGGTGGTGGCTACACCTTC. Translated, it gives CASSVPRDRGGGYTF.

In its sample, this clone was seen a few times. The chain recombines TRBV5-1 with TRBJ2-2; 9 positions agree with TRBD1. CDR3 length equals 17 residues. Trimming removed 2 bases from V and 1 base from J; junction bases left unmatched: 6. Germline V gene sequence: CDR1 SGHRS, CDR2 YFSETQ. CDR3 in amino acids: CASSLQGAKMNTGELFF. For the CDR3, the DNA is TGCGCCAGCAGCTTACAGGGGGCCAAGATGAACACCGGGGAGCTGTTTTTT.

CDR3 loop: CSVGQGPEAFF. CDR3 in DNA: TGCAGCGTGGGACAGGGGCCCGAAGCTTTCTTT. This chain connects TRBV29-1 to TRBJ1-1; 10 nucleotides line up with TRBD1. V lost 6 bases, J lost 8 bases, and 3 bases stayed unmatched. The CDR3 is made up of 11 amino acids. Germline assignment: CDR1 SQVTM and CDR2 ANQGSEA.

This clone was found once. In DNA, the CDR3 is TGTGCCAGCAGACCTGACAGGGGTGCTGAAGCTTTCTTT. Translation gives CASRPDRGAEAFF. The chain carries TRBV5-4 and TRBJ1-1, with TRBD1 identical over 8 bases. After removal of 5 bases from V and 6 bases from J, the junction contained 6 bases not matched to a gene. The CDR3 runs to 13 residues. In germline, CDR1 is SGHNT, CDR2 YYREEE (reference sequence).

This rearrangement joins TRBV3-1 (or the pseudogene TRBV3-2) to TRBJ2-3; possible D gene TRBD2, 6 bases. V lost 6 bases, J lost 2 bases, and 15 bases lay in between. This CDR3 comprises 15 residues. CDR1 LGHDT and CDR2 YNNKEL come from the germline V gene (reference sequence). This CDR3 reads CASSHRGSYTDTQYF. Written as DNA, the CDR3 is TGTGCCAGCAGTCATCGGGGGTCATACACAGATACGCAGTATTTT.

The J gene is TRBJ2-3, the V gene TRBV19; 8 bases fit TRBD1. V trimming: 7 bases; J trimming: 3 bases; junction bases outside the gene matches: 9. Germline V CDR1 and CDR2: LNHDA, SQIVND (reference sequence). The CDR3 has 15 amino acids. In DNA form, the CDR3 reads TGTGCCAGTACCTACGGACAGGGTTGGACAGATACGCAGTATTTT. Translating it yields CASTYGQGWTDTQYF. Variable domain in full (rest from reference TRBV19 and TRBJ2-3): DGGITQSPKYLFRKEGQNVTLSCEQNLNHDAMYWYRQDPGQGLRLIYYSQIVNDFQKGDIAEGYSVSREKKESFPLTVTSAQKNPTAFYLCASTYGQGWTDTQYFGPGTRLTVL.

This clone was counted a single time. The rearrangement uses TRBV7-9 and TRBJ1-1, with TRBD1 identical over 8 bases. Germline loops: CDR1 SEHNR, CDR2 FQNEAQ (reference sequence). After removal of 6 bases from V and 0 bases from J, the junction contained 9 bases not matched to a gene. This CDR3 is 16 amino acids long. CDR3 DNA sequence: TGTGCCAGCAGAGAACAGGGGGGCACGGTGAACACTGAAGCTTTCTTT. This gives the protein CASREQGGTVNTEAFF.

This clone was counted once. V and J are TRBV5-6 and TRBJ2-1; perhaps TRBD2 as D (5 bases). Deletions cut 1 base from V and 9 bases from J, with 14 bases between. The CDR3 runs 14 residues. Germline values: CDR1 SGHDT, CDR2 YYEEEE. The CDR3 coding sequence is TGTGCCAGCAGCTTGCAACTAGGCTTCGGTGAGCAGTTCTTC. This gives the protein CASSLQLGFGEQFF. The full variable domain, in which reference TRBV5-6 and TRBJ2-1 provide the parts outside the CDR3, is DAGVTQSPTHLIKTRGQQVTLRCSPKSGHDTVSWYQQALGQGPQFIFQYYEEEERQRGNFPDRFSGHQFPNYSSELNVNALLLGDSALYLCASSLQLGFGEQFFGPGTRLTVL.

Points on this clone: The sample carries other DNA sequences with the same CDR3. CDR3 nucleotide sequence: TGTGCCAGCAGCCAAGATCCGGGACAGGGTAATGAAAAACTGTTTTTT. It translates to CASSQDPGQGNEKLFF. The chain recombines TRBV4-2 with TRBJ1-4; the match to TRBD1 covers 9 bases. The V gene end was trimmed by 0 bases and the J gene end by 4 bases; junction bases not matched to a gene: 3. CDR3 size: 16 residues. Germline CDR1 and CDR2: LGHNA and YNFKEQ.

The chain employs TRBV2 and TRBJ1-2; the D gene is possibly TRBD1 (5 bases). V was shortened by 6 bases and J by 3 bases, with 14 bases between the two germline ends. The CDR3 has 14 residues. The germline V gene encodes CDR1 SNHLY and CDR2 FYNNEI. CDR3 nucleotide sequence: TGTGCCAGCAGAGCTTTAGGGGCGGACTATGGCTACACCTTC. This codes for CASRALGADYGYTF. The full variable domain, completed using reference TRBV2 and TRBJ1-2, is EPEVTQTPSHQVTQMGQEVILRCVPISNHLYFYWYRQILGQKVEFLVSFYNNEISEKSEIFDDQFSVERPDGSNFTLKIRSTKLEDSAMYFCASRALGADYGYTFGSGTRLTVV.

This sequence joins TRBV18 and TRBJ1-3; D remains ambiguous. The CDR3 loop spans 17 amino acids. Trimming took 2 bases from V and 4 from J, leaving 18 bases between them. CDR1 and CDR2 from the germline V gene are KGHSH and LQKENI. CDR3 residues: CASSPTLGESRGNTIYF. The DNA of the CDR3 is TGTGCCAGCTCACCAACGCTCGGTGAGAGTCGGGGAAACACCATATATTTT.

This clone was detected once. The chain links TRBV19 to TRBJ1-3; no reliable D call. V was cut by 7 bases and J by 0 bases, with 7 bases left in between. The CDR3 is made up of 13 amino acids. Germline lookup yields CDR1 LNHDA and CDR2 SQIVND (reference sequence). CDR3 nucleotide sequence: TGTGCCAGTACCGAGATCTCTGGAAACACCATATATTTT. This sequence encodes CASTEISGNTIYF. Full variable domain (remainder filled in from reference TRBV19 and TRBJ1-3): DGGITQSPKYLFRKEGQNVTLSCEQNLNHDAMYWYRQDPGQGLRLIYYSQIVNDFQKGDIAEGYSVSREKKESFPLTVTSAQKNPTAFYLCASTEISGNTIYFGEGSWLTVV.

The chain employs TRBV19 and TRBJ2-7; D may be TRBD2 (7 bases). There are 16 residues in the CDR3. Germline V gene data show CDR1 as LNHDA and CDR2 as SQIVND (reference sequence). V lost 3 bases and J lost 1, with 16 bases in between. Written as DNA, the CDR3 is TGTGCCAGTAGTATTAACCACGGGGGGCCTTCCTACGAGCAGTACTTC. The encoded protein is CASSINHGGPSYEQYF.

This clone was seen once. The rearrangement joins TRBV7-9 to TRBJ2-7, with 8 bases aligning to TRBD1. J was trimmed by 2 bases and V by 5 bases; bases with no gene match: 8. Germline-derived CDR1 and CDR2 are SEHNR and FQNEAQ (reference sequence). CDR3 length: 15 amino acids. The CDR3 DNA follows: TGTGCCAGCAGCCGGAGGGACAGGAGCACCTACGAGCAGTACTTC. It specifies CASSRRDRSTYEQYF.

The rearrangement links TRBV6-2 or TRBV6-3 to TRBJ1-4; a possible D gene is TRBD1 (6 bases). The V end lost 4 bases, the J end lost 0 bases, and 15 bases lay between the germline ends. Germline V CDR1 and CDR2: MNHEY, SVGEGT. The CDR3 totals 17 residues. The CDR3 DNA follows: TGTGCCAGCAGTTTGGACAGACGCCTTGCAACTAATGAAAAACTGTTTTTT. Translation gives CASSLDRRLATNEKLFF.

The chain combines TRBV19 with TRBJ1-1; TRBD1 agrees at 7 bases. This CDR3 region has 14 residues. Trimming at V came to 4 bases and at J to 0 bases, leaving 2 bases not matched to a gene. Germline V gene lookup returns CDR1 LNHDA and CDR2 SQIVND (reference sequence). In nucleotides, the CDR3 is TGTGCCAGTAGTAGGACAGGTTTGAACACTGAAGCTTTCTTT. Translated, it gives CASSRTGLNTEAFF.

The chain joins TRBV10-3 to TRBJ1-1, with TRBD1 identical over 9 bases. V dropped 7 bases and J dropped 3; count of bases not matched to a gene: 3. CDR3 size: 13 residues. Germline V gene lookup returns CDR1 ENHRY and CDR2 SYGVKD. CDR3 in DNA: TGTGCCATCACGACAGGGGGGGACACTGAAGCTTTCTTT. As protein: CAITTGGDTEAFF.

CDR3 region: CSVFHQPQHF. The DNA for the CDR3 is TGCAGCGTCTTTCATCAGCCCCAGCATTTT. This sequence joins TRBV29-1 and TRBJ1-5; no clear D. This CDR3 has 10 residues. The germline V gene has CDR1 SQVTM and CDR2 ANQGSEA. Trimming cost V 6 bases and J 5 bases, with 5 bases left between them.

V and J are TRBV15 and TRBJ2-5; 9 positions match TRBD2. The V and J ends lost 5 bases and 1 base, in that order; junction bases with no gene match: 5. Germline CDR1 reads LNHNV; CDR2 reads YYDKDF (reference sequence). The CDR3 contains 15 residues. CDR3 nucleotide sequence: TGTGCCACCAGCTTCAAGCGGGGGGCCCAAGAGACCCAGTACTTC. Protein product: CATSFKRGAQETQYF.

The rearrangement uses TRBV2 and TRBJ2-3; the D gene is possibly TRBD1 (5 bases). The CDR3 extends over 15 amino acids. Trimming pared 6 bases from V and 4 bases from J, leaving 17 bases between. Germline CDR1 is SNHLY and CDR2 is FYNNEI. CDR3 nucleotide sequence: TGTGCCAGCAGGTTCAGGGATCTTCGCCCAGATACGCAGTATTTT. Amino acid sequence: CASRFRDLRPDTQYF.

The chain recombines TRBV7-9 with TRBJ1-1; 8 positions match TRBD1. The germline CDR1 and CDR2 sequences are SEHNR and FQNEAQ (reference sequence). The V segment lost 3 bases and the J segment 0 bases; nucleotides outside the gene matches: 6. The CDR3 totals 16 residues. The CDR3 region has the DNA TGTGCCAGCAGCTTGCCGGACAGGGACATGAACACTGAAGCTTTCTTT. Its translation is CASSLPDRDMNTEAFF.

The gene calls are TRBV5-8 and TRBJ1-5; 8 bases are shared with TRBD1. The V and J ends lost 1 base and 1 base, in that order; junction bases with no gene match: 1. Germline V gives CDR1 SGHTS, CDR2 YDEGEE. This CDR3 region has 15 residues. The CDR3 is CASSLTGGSNQPQHF. The CDR3 DNA is TGTGCCAGCAGCTTGACAGGGGGAAGCAATCAGCCCCAGCATTTT.

The CDR3 nucleotides are TGTGCCAGCAGTCGGACAGTATCGCTCTACGAGCAGTACTTC. It encodes CASSRTVSLYEQYF. The J gene is TRBJ2-7, the V gene TRBV3-1 (or the pseudogene TRBV3-2), with D maybe TRBD1 (6 bases). The V gene lost 6 bases and the J gene lost 3 bases, with 15 bases spanning the gap. This CDR3 contains 14 residues. CDR1 and CDR2 from the germline V gene are LGHDT and YNNKEL (reference sequence).

This chain's CDR3 is CASKTWDRRDSPLHF. CDR3 DNA: TGTGCCAGTAAAACATGGGACAGGCGAGATTCACCCCTCCACTTT. This chain connects TRBV19 to TRBJ1-6, with 8 positions matching TRBD1. The V gene end was trimmed by 7 bases and the J gene end by 8 bases; junction bases not matched to a gene: 10. The CDR3 spans 15 residues. Per the germline V gene, CDR1 is LNHDA and CDR2 is SQIVND (reference sequence).

This clone showed up just once. CDR3 coding DNA: TGTGCCAGCAGCTTAGGAGGGCCCACAGATACGCAGTATTTT. The encoded protein is CASSLGGPTDTQYF. The chain links TRBV7-2 to TRBJ2-3; TRBD2 is a possible D gene (5 bases). Trimming took off 1 base at V and 2 bases at J, with 7 bases between the two ends. The germline V gene has CDR1 SGHTA and CDR2 FQGNSA. This CDR3 region has 14 residues.